The present T cell receptor (beta chain) was sequenced within a study of memory CD4+ T cells and cytomegalovirus serostatus. Study as a whole: This sample comes from healthy Belgian adults, several CMV seropositive, under 25 seronegative.

The sort gate was single viable CD3+CD4+CD8-CD45RO+ cells for memory CD4+ T cells. Serum IgG to CMV pp150, pp28, p38 and p52 defined serostatus. A remark on this clone: Its cognate antigen is unknown.

The CDR3 has 13 residues. V was clipped by 6 bases and J by 4 bases, with 12 bases between them. Germline-derived CDR1 and CDR2 are SNHLY and FYNNEI. The study, taken as a whole, reports: Repertoires predicted CMV serostatus with median bootstrapped AUC of about 0.96.

Per the study methods: Out-of-frame sequences were removed, leaving around 2.2 million distinct TCRbeta sequences. Here immunoSEQ multiplex PCR was the method, and the copy in TCRdb shows in-frame clones only, minus some. That table gives V, J and clone size, and the DNA gave D and trimming. Found here are 50,000 to 55,000 clones, just under 80% of them singletons; the top ten hold 0.77%. The rearrangement links TRBV2 to TRBJ1-2; TRBD1 might be the D (6 bases). The clonotype originates from an adult in good health and CMV-seronegative. The sample consisted of memory CD4+ T cells from blood. CDR3 residues: CASRTGHSYGYTF. CDR3 coding DNA: TGTGCCAGCAGGACAGGACATTCCTATGGCTACACCTTC.